The entry below describes one T cell receptor beta chain. Its antigen remains unidentified. One end of the junction does not line up with germline, which may come from a read error. This record belongs to a study of blood T cells in healthy people across ages. Primers used in a second PCR of about 7 to 12 cycles were a sample-barcoded 5' primer and a J-beta primer mix. TCRdb recomputed calls from the 5' RACE reads with MiXCR, one row per CDR3 protein. This sample carries about 1.7 million distinct CDR3 sequences, approximately 28% of them seen once, and the ten largest clones take around 7.7%. Drawn from each donor were 8.5 to 10 milliliters of peripheral blood. Regarding the study as a whole: Conclusively comparing naive with antigen-experienced cells was impossible with unsorted PBMCs. One million T cells yielded diversity estimates that were considered underestimates.

This CDR3 has 15 residues. CDR1 and CDR2 (germline): SGHTA, FQGNSA. Sequencing input: blood. The clonotype was recovered from a woman under 40 in good health. The chain carries TRBV7-2 and TRBJ1-5, with a tentative D call TRBD1 (6 bases). The CDR3 sequence: CASSLVRGVGQLQHF. The CDR3 DNA follows: TGTGCCAGCAGCTTAGTCAGGGGAGTGGGGCAGCTCCAGCATTTT.